This record covers a single T cell receptor (beta chain). The sample comes from a study of blood T cell repertoires in COVID-19. Trimming pared 10 bases from V and 2 bases from J, leaving 15 bases between. This CDR3 contains 14 residues. Per the germline V gene, CDR1 is SGHTA and CDR2 is FQGNSA. The repertoire was sequenced with immunoSEQ multiplex PCR; TCRdb's copy has only in-frame clones and lacks some. The table includes approximately 130,000 clones, more than 70% detected once. The source is a human donor in a cohort sampled during active COVID-19. The sequenced sample was peripheral blood. V and J are TRBV7-2 and TRBJ1-5; tentative D call: TRBD1 (5 bases). In DNA form, the CDR3 reads TGTGCCACCTCCTTCCGGGGGGGCAATCAGCCCCAGCATTTT. This gives the protein CATSFRGGNQPQHF.